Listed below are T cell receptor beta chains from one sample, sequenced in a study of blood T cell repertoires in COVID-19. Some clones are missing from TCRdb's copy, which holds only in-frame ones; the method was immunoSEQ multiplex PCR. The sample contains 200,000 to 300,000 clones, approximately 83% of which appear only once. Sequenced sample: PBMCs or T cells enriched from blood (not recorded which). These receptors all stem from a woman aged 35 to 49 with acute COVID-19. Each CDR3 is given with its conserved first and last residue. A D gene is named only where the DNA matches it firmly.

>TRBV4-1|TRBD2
CASSPRLAGGNNEQFF
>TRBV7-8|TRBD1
CASSPRQGLISGNTIYF
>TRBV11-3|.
CASSRAEGAGELFF
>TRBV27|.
CASSSSGNTEAFF
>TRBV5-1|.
CASSLNPRGNTGELFF
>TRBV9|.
CASSVDRVSYNEQFF
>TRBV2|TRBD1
CASSIRGPGQPQHF
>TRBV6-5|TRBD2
CASSYSAGGTYEQYF
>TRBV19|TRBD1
CASSSTRAGQGRAFF
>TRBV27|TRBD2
CASKTSGYSGARVGDEQYF
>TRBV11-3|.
CASSKRGNTEAFF
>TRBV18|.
CASSPGGETQYF
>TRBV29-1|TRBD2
CSVSTSGSSYEQYF
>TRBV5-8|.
CASVPGRTLGDTQYF
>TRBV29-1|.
CSAATGMNTEAFF
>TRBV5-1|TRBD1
CASSSTGQEEKLFF
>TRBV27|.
CASSFSMGGTSPLHF
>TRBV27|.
CASSLQQPNTEAFF
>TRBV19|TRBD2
CASKGLAGADTQYF
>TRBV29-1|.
CSERTAANYGYTF
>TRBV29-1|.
CSAGGRGSNQPQHF
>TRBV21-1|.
CASNITGTSGTNGTGELFF
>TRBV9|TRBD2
CASSVSFTGGVSGANVLTF
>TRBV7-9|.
CASSLLTGKDTEAFF
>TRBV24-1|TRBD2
CATSVGTSRINNEQFF
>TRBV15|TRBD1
CATSSTGADSPLHF
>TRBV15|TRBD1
CATSRVRTGGDLRHGYTF
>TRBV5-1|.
CASSLSIADNEQFF
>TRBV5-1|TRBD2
CASSLALAPETQYF
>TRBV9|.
CASSLTGSRLDEQFF
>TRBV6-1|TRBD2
CASSATGREGQETQYF
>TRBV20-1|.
CSASDSNEQFF
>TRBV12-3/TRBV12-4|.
CASSGTDYGYTF
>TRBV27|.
CASSLSLRQKETQYF
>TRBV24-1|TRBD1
CATSPGQKIQETQYF
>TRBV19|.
CASSIGRGEYEQYF
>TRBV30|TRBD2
CACTRAGHPYNEQFF
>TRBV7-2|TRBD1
CASSLGGGAKAFF